This passage covers 10 T cell receptor beta chains from one sample sequenced in a study of identical twins. TCRdb re-called the 5' RACE reads through MiXCR, storing one row per CDR3 protein. This table has under 300,000 distinct CDR3 sequences, over 5% appearing once. This sample was also put to use in a study of T cells expressing NK-cell markers.

Sequenced sample: CD8+ T cells sorted from blood. Receptor source: a woman aged 18-35 years in good health.

This clonotype was recorded many times. Written as DNA, the CDR3 is TGTGCCAGCAGTACCCGATTAAGACTACCGTCCCACAATGAGCAGTTCTTC. Its translation is CASSTRLRLPSHNEQFF. This chain links TRBV7-8 with TRBJ2-1; D possibly corresponds to TRBD2 (5 bases). Deletions cut 6 bases from V and 5 bases from J, with 23 bases between. Germline V lookup: CDR1 SGHVS, CDR2 FQNEAQ. The CDR3 is made up of 17 amino acids.

The chain has TRBV20-1 and TRBJ2-1; 7 nucleotides align to TRBD2. The CDR3 spans 17 residues. Trimming cost V 0 bases and J 4 bases; bases outside gene matches: 12. Germline assignment: CDR1 DFQATT and CDR2 SNEGSKA (reference sequence). CDR3 residues: CSARDFIDGTTYNEQFF. CDR3 sequence (DNA): TGCAGTGCTAGAGATTTTATAGACGGGACTACATACAATGAGCAGTTCTTC.

The chain uses TRBV20-1 and TRBJ2-1; 9 nucleotides agree with TRBD2. CDR1 and CDR2 from the germline V gene are DFQATT and SNEGSKA (reference sequence). This CDR3 region has 15 residues. V trimming: 1 base; J trimming: 6 bases; junction bases outside the gene matches: 7. This CDR3 reads CSARVETSGVNEQFF. DNA for the CDR3: TGCAGTGCTAGAGTCGAGACTAGCGGTGTCAATGAGCAGTTCTTC.

V gene TRBV7-9 combines with J gene TRBJ2-3, with 7 bases matching TRBD2. The CDR3 runs 15 residues. CDR1 SEHNR and CDR2 FQNEAQ come from the germline V gene (reference sequence). V trimming: 4 bases; J trimming: 1 base; junction bases outside the gene matches: 5. CDR3 amino acids: CASSWTAGGTDTQYF. As DNA, the CDR3 is TGTGCCAGCAGCTGGACCGCGGGGGGCACAGATACGCAGTATTTT.

The table lists this clonotype with many counts. This chain connects TRBV14 to TRBJ2-5, with D unclear. There are 13 residues in the CDR3. The germline V gene encodes CDR1 SGHDN and CDR2 FVKESK. V lost 1 base and J lost 6, with 9 bases in between. As DNA, the CDR3 is TGTGCCAGCAGCCAAGCCGGCTGGAAGACCCAGTACTTC. Its protein is CASSQAGWKTQYF.

This clonotype showed up just a few times. The chain recombines TRBV20-1 with TRBJ2-3, with D uncertain. V was pared by 7 bases and J by 2 bases, with 10 bases between. CDR1 is DFQATT and CDR2 is SNEGSKA in the germline V gene (reference sequence). The CDR3 is 12 amino acids. The CDR3 DNA follows: TGCAGTGGAGCTTTCAACACAGATACGCAGTATTTT. Translation gives CSGAFNTDTQYF.

In this sample, this clonotype turned up a few times. J is TRBJ2-3 and V is TRBV13, with a possible D match to TRBD1 (6 bases). CDR3 length equals 14 residues. V lost 5 bases, J lost 1 base, and 10 bases lay in between. Germline V lookup: CDR1 PRHDT, CDR2 FYEKMQ (reference sequence). The CDR3 sequence is CASSQYRGTDTQYF. The CDR3 DNA sequence: TGTGCCAGCAGCCAATACAGGGGCACAGATACGCAGTATTTT.

The genes are TRBV2 and TRBJ2-3; tentatively, D is TRBD2 (5 bases). The CDR3 runs to 14 residues. The V end lost 1 base, the J end lost 4 bases, and 9 bases lay between the germline ends. Germline V CDR1 and CDR2: SNHLY, FYNNEI. For the CDR3, the DNA is TGTGCCAGCAGTGAAGAGAGGGCTTCAGATACGCAGTATTTT. This sequence encodes CASSEERASDTQYF.

This clonotype showed up many times. The chain is built from TRBV5-1 and TRBJ2-7, with D possibly being TRBD1 (6 bases). Trimming pared 3 bases from V and 0 bases from J, leaving 10 bases between. The CDR3 is made up of 14 amino acids. Germline CDR1 is SGHRS and CDR2 is YFSETQ. The CDR3 coding sequence is TGCGCCAGCAGCTCAGGGGCTCTCTCCTACGAGCAGTACTTC. This translates into CASSSGALSYEQYF.

This clonotype was seen at least ten times. V and J are TRBV5-1 and TRBJ2-1; 7 bases are a match to TRBD1. The CDR3 length is 17 residues. Per the germline V gene, CDR1 is SGHRS and CDR2 is YFSETQ. V was pared by 3 bases and J by 3 bases, with 12 bases of the junction left unmatched. CDR3 nucleotides: TGCGCCAGCAGCTCCCTAGGGCACGGGACAGTCTACAATGAGCAGTTCTTC. Translated: CASSSLGHGTVYNEQFF. The full variable domain, completed using reference TRBV5-1 and TRBJ2-1, is KAGVTQTPRYLIKTRGQQVTLSCSPISGHRSVSWYQQTPGQGLQFLFEYFSETQRNKGNFPGRFSGRQFSNSRSEMNVSTLELGDSALYLCASSSLGHGTVYNEQFFGPGTRLTVL.